This TCR beta chain came from a study of glioma-infiltrating T cells. Across the whole study: Low-grade gliomas were grade II; glioblastomas were grade IV at initial diagnosis. Presurgical dexamethasone in glioma patients lasted six or fewer days. Sequencing aimed for roughly 4.5- to 10-fold coverage of about a million peripheral T cells.

Deletions cut 1 base from V and 5 bases from J, with 15 bases between. This CDR3 comprises 15 residues. The germline V gene has CDR1 SGHTA and CDR2 FQGTGA. TCR alpha and beta CDR3 regions were amplified from RNA using iRepertoire nested multiplex PCR. TCRdb reanalysed the multiplex PCR reads using MiXCR and keeps one entry per CDR3 protein. The sample holds around 350,000 distinct CDR3 sequences, roughly two fifths seen once. This clonotype occurred a few times. Antigen specificity is unknown. Study results and limitations: Tissue-blood divergence was below expectation in non-neoplastic patients, above in gliomas.

J is TRBJ2-7 and V is TRBV7-3; the D is unclear. This clonotype was obtained from a human donor with low-grade glioma or glioblastoma, undergoing nonglioma brain surgery, or in good health (not recorded which). Source material: glioma tissue, nonneoplastic brain tissue, or PBMCs (not recorded which). The CDR3 spells CASSLMPSTGDEQYF. In DNA, the CDR3 is TGTGCCAGCAGCTTAATGCCCTCGACTGGGGACGAGCAGTACTTC. The variable domain in full, completed from reference TRBV7-3 and TRBJ2-7, reads GAGVSQTPSNKVTEKGKYVELRCDPISGHTALYWYRQSLGQGPEFLIYFQGTGAADDSGLPNDRFFAVRPEGSVSTLKIQRTERGDSAVYLCASSLMPSTGDEQYFGPGTRLTVT.